This T cell receptor (beta chain) was sequenced for a study of naive and memory T cell subsets. Concerning this clonotype itself: Its antigen is as yet unknown.

General study points: Naive repertoires, especially CD8, held a few larger clonotypes, possibly memory cells re-expressing CD45RA.

An equimolar mix of two oligonucleotides served as the beta constant-region primer for TRBC1 and TRBC2. Nested alpha and beta constant-region primers with the SP2 primer drove four PCR rounds on ligated cDNA. TCRdb redid the calling of the UMI-ligation and nested PCR reads with MiXCR, one entry per CDR3 protein. This sample has some 82,000 distinct CDR3 sequences, with 11% found just once. The germline V gene has CDR1 SGHRS and CDR2 YFSETQ. The CDR3 sequence is 15 residues long. V shed 10 bases and J 4 bases; nucleotides not matched to a gene: 13. The genes are TRBV5-1 and TRBJ2-2; 7 bases are shared with TRBD2. Sequenced material: naive CD4+ T cells from blood. The sequence came from a human donor in good health. CDR3 in DNA: TGCGCCTTAATACCGCGGGGGTACGGCACCGGGGAGCTGTTTTTT. This encodes CALIPRGYGTGELFF.